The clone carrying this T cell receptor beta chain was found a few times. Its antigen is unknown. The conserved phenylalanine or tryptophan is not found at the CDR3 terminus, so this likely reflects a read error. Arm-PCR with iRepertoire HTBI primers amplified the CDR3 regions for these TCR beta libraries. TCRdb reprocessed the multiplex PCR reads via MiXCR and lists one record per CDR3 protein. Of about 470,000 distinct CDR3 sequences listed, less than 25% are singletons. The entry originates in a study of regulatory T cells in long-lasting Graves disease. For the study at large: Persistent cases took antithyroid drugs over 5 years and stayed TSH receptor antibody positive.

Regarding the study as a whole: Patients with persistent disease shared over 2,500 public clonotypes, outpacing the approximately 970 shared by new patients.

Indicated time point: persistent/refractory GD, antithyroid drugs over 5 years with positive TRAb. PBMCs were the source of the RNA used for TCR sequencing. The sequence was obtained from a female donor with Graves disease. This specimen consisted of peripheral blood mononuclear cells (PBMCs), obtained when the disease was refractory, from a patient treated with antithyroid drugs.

Here the CDR3 reads CASSPKGASEQYS. DNA of the CDR3: TGTGCTAGCAGTCCGAAGGGGGCGAGCGAGCAGTACTCC. J is TRBJ2-7 and V is TRBV7-7; 7 nucleotides line up with TRBD1. The CDR3 is 13 residues long. Germline lookup yields CDR1 SSHAT and CDR2 FNYEAQ (reference sequence).